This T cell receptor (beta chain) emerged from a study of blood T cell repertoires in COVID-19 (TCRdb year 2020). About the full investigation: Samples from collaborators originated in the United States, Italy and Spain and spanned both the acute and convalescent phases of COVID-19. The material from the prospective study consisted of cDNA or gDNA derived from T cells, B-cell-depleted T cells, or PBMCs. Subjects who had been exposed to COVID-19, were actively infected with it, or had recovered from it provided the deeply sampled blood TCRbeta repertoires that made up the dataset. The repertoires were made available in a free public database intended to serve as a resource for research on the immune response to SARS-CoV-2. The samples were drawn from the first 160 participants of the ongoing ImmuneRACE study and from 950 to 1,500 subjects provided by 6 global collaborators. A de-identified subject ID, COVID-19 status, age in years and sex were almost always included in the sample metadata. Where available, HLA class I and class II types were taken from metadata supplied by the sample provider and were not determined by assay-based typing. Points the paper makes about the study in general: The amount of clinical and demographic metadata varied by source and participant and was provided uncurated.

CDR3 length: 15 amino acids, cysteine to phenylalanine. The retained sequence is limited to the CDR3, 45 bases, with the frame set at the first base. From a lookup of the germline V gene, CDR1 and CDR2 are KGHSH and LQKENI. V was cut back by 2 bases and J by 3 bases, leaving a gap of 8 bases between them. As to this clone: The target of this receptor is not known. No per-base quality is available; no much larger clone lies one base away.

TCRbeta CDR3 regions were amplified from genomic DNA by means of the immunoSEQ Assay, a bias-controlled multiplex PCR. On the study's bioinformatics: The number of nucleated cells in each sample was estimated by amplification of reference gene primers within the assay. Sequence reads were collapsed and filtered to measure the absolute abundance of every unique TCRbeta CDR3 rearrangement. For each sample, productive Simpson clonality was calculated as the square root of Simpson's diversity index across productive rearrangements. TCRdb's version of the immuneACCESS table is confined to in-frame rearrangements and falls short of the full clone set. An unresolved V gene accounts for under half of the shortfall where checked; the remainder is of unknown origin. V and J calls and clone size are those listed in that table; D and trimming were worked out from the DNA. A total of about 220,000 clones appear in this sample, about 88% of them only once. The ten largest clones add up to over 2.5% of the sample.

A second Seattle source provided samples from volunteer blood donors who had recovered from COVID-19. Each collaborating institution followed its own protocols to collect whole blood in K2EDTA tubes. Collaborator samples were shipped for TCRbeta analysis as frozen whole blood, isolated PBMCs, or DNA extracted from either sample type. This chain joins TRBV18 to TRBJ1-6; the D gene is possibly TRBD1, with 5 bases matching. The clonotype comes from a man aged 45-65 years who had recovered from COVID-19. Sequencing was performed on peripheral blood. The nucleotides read TGTGCCAGCTCACCAAGGCAGGGCTATAATTCACCCCTCCACTTT. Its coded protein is CASSPRQGYNSPLHF.